The sequence of this TCR beta chain was determined in a study of T cell changes during pregnancy in multiple sclerosis. Sequenced by immunoSEQ multiplex PCR; TCRdb stores in-frame clones only, minus some. The data contain tens of thousands of clones, roughly 93% of them seen just once; the ten biggest clones take up 0.75%. Germline V gives CDR1 SGHAT, CDR2 FQNNGV. V gave up 6 bases and J gave up 1 base; unmatched junction bases: 3. CDR3 length: 13 residues. This chain links TRBV11-2 with TRBJ2-7; 7 positions agree with TRBD2. This clonotype originated in a female donor in good health, enrolled as a control in a pregnancy study. The specimen was peripheral blood, collected in the second trimester of pregnancy. The CDR3 region is CASRGGESYEQYF. The CDR3 coding sequence is TGTGCCAGCAGGGGGGGGGAGTCCTACGAGCAGTACTTC.